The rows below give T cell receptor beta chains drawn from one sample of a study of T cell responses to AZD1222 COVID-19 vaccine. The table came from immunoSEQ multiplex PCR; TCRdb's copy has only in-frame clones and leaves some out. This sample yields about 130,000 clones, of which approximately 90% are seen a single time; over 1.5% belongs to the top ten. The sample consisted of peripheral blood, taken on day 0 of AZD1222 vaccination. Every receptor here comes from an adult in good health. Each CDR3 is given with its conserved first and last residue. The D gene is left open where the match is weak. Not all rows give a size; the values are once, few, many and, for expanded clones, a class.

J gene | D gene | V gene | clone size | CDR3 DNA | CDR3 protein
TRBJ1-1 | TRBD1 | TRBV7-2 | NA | TGTGCCAGCAGCTCGGGACAGGGATACACTGAAGCTTTCTTT | CASSSGQGYTEAFF
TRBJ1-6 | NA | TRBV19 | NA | TGTGCCAGTAGTTTGGGACCCGAATCACCCCTCCACTTT | CASSLGPESPLHF
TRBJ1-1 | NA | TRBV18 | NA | TGTGCCAGCTCACCACTGCCGGGTACTGAAGCTTTCTTT | CASSPLPGTEAFF
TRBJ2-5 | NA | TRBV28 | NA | TGTGCCAGCAGTACAGCCGCAGGCAGCCAAGAGACCCAGTACTTC | CASSTAAGSQETQYF
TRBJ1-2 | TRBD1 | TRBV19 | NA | TGTGCCAGTAGTCTCCCACAGGGGTACTATGGCTACACCTTC | CASSLPQGYYGYTF
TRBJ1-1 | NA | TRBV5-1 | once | TGCGCCAGCAGCAATGGGGGGATGTCCACTGAAGCTTTCTTT | CASSNGGMSTEAFF
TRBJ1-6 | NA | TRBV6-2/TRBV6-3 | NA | TGTGCCAGCAGCCCGAGGCCCCCCCGGACTGGTCAGGATTCACCCCTCCACTTT | CASSPRPPRTGQDSPLHF
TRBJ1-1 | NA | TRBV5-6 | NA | TGTGCCAGCAGAGGGGGTTTTGAAGCTTTCTTT | CASRGGFEAFF
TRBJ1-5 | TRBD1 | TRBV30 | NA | TGTGCCTGGGGGGACAGGGGGGTTCAGCCCCAGCATTTT | CAWGDRGVQPQHF
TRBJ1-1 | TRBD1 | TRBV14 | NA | TGTGCCAGCAGCCCCCGGACAGGGAACACTGAAGCTTTCTTT | CASSPRTGNTEAFF
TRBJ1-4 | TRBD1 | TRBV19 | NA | TGTGCCACCAAACGCCGGGACAGGGTGGAAAAACTGTTTTTT | CATKRRDRVEKLFF
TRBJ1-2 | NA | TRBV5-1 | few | TGCGCCAGCAGCTTGGCCTCAGGGGCCACAAACTATGGCTACACCTTC | CASSLASGATNYGYTF
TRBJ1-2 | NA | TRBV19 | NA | TGTGCCACCGGTCAGAACTATGGCTACACCTTC | CATGQNYGYTF
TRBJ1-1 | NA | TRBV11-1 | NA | TGTGCCAGCAGCTTAATGCTGGGGAGGTCTGAAGCTTTCTTT | CASSLMLGRSEAFF
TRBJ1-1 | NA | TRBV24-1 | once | TGTGCCAACAAGGGGGGGCAGGACACTGAAGCTTTCTTT | CANKGGQDTEAFF
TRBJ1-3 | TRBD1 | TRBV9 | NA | TGTGCCAGCAGCGTAGGCAGACAGGGGGAAAACACCATATATTTT | CASSVGRQGENTIYF
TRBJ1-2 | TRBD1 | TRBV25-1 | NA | TGTGCCAGCAGTGAACGTACCGGGACAGGGGGCGATCCCTACACCTTC | CASSERTGTGGDPYTF
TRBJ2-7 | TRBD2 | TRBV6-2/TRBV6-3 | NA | TGTGCCAGCAGTCGGACTAGCGGGGGTTACGAGCAGTACTTC | CASSRTSGGYEQYF
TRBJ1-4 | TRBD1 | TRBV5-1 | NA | TGCGCCAGCAGAGACAGGGGCCCTAATGAAAAACTGTTTTTT | CASRDRGPNEKLFF
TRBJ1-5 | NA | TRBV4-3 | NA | TGCGCCAGCAGCCCCAATCCTGCCACATCGAGGGAGCCCCAGCATTTT | CASSPNPATSREPQHF
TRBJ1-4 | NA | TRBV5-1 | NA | TGCGCCAGCAGCTCACCAGAAGCAACTAATGAAAAACTGTTTTTT | CASSSPEATNEKLFF
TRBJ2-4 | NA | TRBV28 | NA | TGTGCCAGCAGTTTCGCCCCCCGGAACATTCAGTACTTC | CASSFAPRNIQYF
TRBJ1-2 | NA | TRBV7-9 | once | TGTGCCAGCAGCCCTCGGGGGGAGGTAATCTATGGCTACACCTTC | CASSPRGEVIYGYTF
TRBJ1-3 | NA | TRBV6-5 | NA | TGTGCCAGCAGTTACTCTTGGGACTCTGGAAACACCATATATTTT | CASSYSWDSGNTIYF
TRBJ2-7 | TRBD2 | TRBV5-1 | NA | TGCGCCAGCAGTCCTAGCGGGGGGGGCTCCTACGAGCAGTACTTC | CASSPSGGGSYEQYF
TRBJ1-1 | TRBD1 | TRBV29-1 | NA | TGCAGCGTTGGGGGACAGCAGAACACTGAAGCTTTCTTT | CSVGGQQNTEAFF
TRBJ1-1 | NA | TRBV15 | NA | TGTGCCACCAGCAGAGAAATCGGCTTCTTCGGGGCTTTCTTT | CATSREIGFFGAFF
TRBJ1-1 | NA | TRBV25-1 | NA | TGTGCCAGCAGTCCCCCGGGCAGGAGTGAAGCTTTCTTT | CASSPPGRSEAFF
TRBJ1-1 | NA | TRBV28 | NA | TGTGCCAGCATGGAAGGGGCTTACAAGAACACTGAAGCTTTCTTT | CASMEGAYKNTEAFF
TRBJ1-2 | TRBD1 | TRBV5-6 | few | TGTGCCAGCAGCTTGGAGGGGACAGGGTATGGCTACACCTTC | CASSLEGTGYGYTF
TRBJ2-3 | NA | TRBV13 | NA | TGTGCCAGCAGCTTAGTAAGGGACCCACGCACAGATACGCAGTATTTT | CASSLVRDPRTDTQYF
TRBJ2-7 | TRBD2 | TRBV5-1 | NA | TGCGCCAGCAGCCCAGGTAGCGGGAGAGCCTACGAGCAGTACTTC | CASSPGSGRAYEQYF
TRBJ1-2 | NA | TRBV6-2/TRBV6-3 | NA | TGTGCCAGCAGCCAGCTGGCGGGCAAGGCCATAGTCTATGGCTACACCTTC | CASSQLAGKAIVYGYTF
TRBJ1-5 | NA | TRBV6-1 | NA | TGTGCCAGCAGTGAGTATTACCTCGGTGGTCCCCAGCATTTT | CASSEYYLGGPQHF
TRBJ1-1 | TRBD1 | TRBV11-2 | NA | TGTGCCAGCAGGAGGGGGCAGAAGAACACTGAAGCTTTCTTT | CASRRGQKNTEAFF
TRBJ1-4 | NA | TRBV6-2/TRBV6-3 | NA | TGTGCCAGCAGTCCATACGGTGAAAAACTGTTTTTT | CASSPYGEKLFF
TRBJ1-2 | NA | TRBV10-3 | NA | TGTGCCATCAGGACCTCGGGATTCAACTATGGCTACACCTTC | CAIRTSGFNYGYTF
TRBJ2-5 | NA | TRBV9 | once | TGTGCCAGCAGCGTAGACCAGGGTCGGGAGACCCAGTACTTC | CASSVDQGRETQYF
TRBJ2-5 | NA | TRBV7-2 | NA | TGTGCCAGCAGCCAGCTGGAGACCCAAGAGACCCAGTACTTC | CASSQLETQETQYF
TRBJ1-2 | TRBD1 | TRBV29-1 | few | TGCAGCGTTGAAGATCGGGGACCTAACAGGGGAGGTGGCTACACCTTC | CSVEDRGPNRGGGYTF
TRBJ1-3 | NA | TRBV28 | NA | TGTGCCAGCAGTTTCAGTGGCTCTGGAAACACCATATATTTT | CASSFSGSGNTIYF
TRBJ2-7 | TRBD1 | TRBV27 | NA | TGTGCCAGCAGTTTTTCAAGGACAGGGAATTCCTACGAGCAGTACTTC | CASSFSRTGNSYEQYF
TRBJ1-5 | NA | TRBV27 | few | TGTGCCACAGGACAGTTGGGACAGCCCCAGCATTTT | CATGQLGQPQHF
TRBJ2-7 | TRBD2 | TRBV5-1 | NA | TGCGCCAGCAGCTTGAATGGACTAGCGGGACCAAACTACGAGCAGTACTTC | CASSLNGLAGPNYEQYF
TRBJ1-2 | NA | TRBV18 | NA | TGTGCCAGCTCACCACAAGCTAACTATGGCTACACCTTC | CASSPQANYGYTF
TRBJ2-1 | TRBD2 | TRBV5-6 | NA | TGTGCCAGCGGGACTAACCCTGAGCAGTTCTTC | CASGTNPEQFF
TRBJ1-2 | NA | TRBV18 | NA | TGTGCCAGCTCACCCAGCGAGGGAAACTATGGCTACACCTTC | CASSPSEGNYGYTF
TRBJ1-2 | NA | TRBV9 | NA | TGTGCCAGCAGCGTAGCATCCCCAATTAGCTATGGCTACACCTTC | CASSVASPISYGYTF
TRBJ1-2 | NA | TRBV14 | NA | TGTGCCAGCAGCCACGCGACAGCGAACTATGGCTACACCTTC | CASSHATANYGYTF